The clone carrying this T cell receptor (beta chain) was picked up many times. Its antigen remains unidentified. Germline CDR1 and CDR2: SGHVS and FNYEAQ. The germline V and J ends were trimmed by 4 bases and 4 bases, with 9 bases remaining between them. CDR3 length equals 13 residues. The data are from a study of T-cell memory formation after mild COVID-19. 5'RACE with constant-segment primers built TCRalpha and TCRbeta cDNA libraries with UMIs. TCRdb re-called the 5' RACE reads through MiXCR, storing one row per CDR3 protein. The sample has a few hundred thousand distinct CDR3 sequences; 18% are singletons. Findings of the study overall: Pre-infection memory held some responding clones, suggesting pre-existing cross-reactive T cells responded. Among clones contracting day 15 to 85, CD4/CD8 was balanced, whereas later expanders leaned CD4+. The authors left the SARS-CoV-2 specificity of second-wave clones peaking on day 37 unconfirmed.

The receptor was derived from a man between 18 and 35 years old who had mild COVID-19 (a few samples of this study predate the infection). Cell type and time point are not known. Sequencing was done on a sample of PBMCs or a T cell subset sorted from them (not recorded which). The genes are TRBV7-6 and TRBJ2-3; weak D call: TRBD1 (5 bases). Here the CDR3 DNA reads TGTGCCAGCAGCTGGTCAGGGTCAGATACGCAGTATTTT. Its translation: CASSWSGSDTQYF. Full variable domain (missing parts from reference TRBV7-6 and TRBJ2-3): GAGVSQSPRYKVTKRGQDVALRCDPISGHVSLYWYRQALGQGPEFLTYFNYEAQQDKSGLPNDRFSAERPEGSISTLTIQRTEQRDSAMYRCASSWSGSDTQYFGPGTRLTVL.